One and the same sample provided the 32 T cell receptor beta chains below, sequenced in a study of T-cell reconstitution after alpha-beta-depleted transplantation in children (TCRdb year 2016). In light of the paper, this sample's treatment or condition label describes: allogeneic hematopoietic cell transplantation with graft depleted of TCRalphabeta T cells and CD19 B cells. The library was made by PCR. The instrument given in TCRdb is Illumina HiSeq 2500. TCR library preparation used molecular barcoding, with unique molecular identifiers applied to normalize quantification of the TCRbeta repertoire. Using fastp trimming at Q25 and MiXCR clonotype assembly, TCRdb reanalyzed the public sequencing data and kept in-frame beta chains. Each record represents a unique CDR3 protein, reported with the most common genes and DNA among its rows. The sample has about 5,900 distinct CDR3 sequences on record, about 16% of them singletons. The ten largest account for about 80% of the sample.

The sample in question was PBMCs, mostly from graft donor cells, obtained 180 days after TCRalphabeta/CD19-depleted stem cell transplant. The receptors originated from a patient between 2 and 10 years old who had a stem cell transplant for inherited bone marrow failure, so the T cells may come from the graft donor.

This clonotype was seen a few times. The V call is TRBV27, the J call TRBJ2-2; D not certain. This CDR3 contains 12 residues. Per the germline V gene, CDR1 is MNHEY and CDR2 is SMNVEV (reference sequence). V shed 6 bases and J shed 4 bases, with 6 bases lying between them. Here the CDR3 reads CASRGSTGELFF. Here the CDR3 DNA reads TGTGCCAGCAGGGGATCCACCGGGGAGCTGTTTTTT.

There are many counts of this clonotype. The chain uses TRBV5-6 and TRBJ1-1; D remains unclear. Looked up from germline, CDR1 is SGHDT and CDR2 is YYEEEE. Trimming removed 4 bases from V and 1 base from J, with 20 bases in between. The CDR3 sequence is 17 residues long. The CDR3 DNA sequence: TGTGCCAGCAGCCATATATCACTTTCAGACGCGAACACTGAAGCTTTCTTT. Translated: CASSHISLSDANTEAFF.

As regards this clonotype: A much bigger clone sits one base away, suggesting this may be a read error. The gene calls are TRBV6-2 or TRBV6-3 and TRBJ2-7; perhaps TRBD2 as D (6 bases). This CDR3 is 14 amino acids long. Looked up from germline, CDR1 is MNHEY and CDR2 is SVGEGT. CDR3 sequence (DNA): TGTGCCAGCGGTTACTCGCGGGGTTCCTACGAGCAGTACTTC. This sequence encodes CASGYSRGSYEQYF.

This clonotype was seen ten or more times. The rearrangement joins TRBV29-1 to TRBJ2-7; 9 positions match TRBD1. This CDR3 has 12 residues. CDR1 and CDR2 from the germline V gene are SQVTM and ANQGSEA. With V trimmed by 7 bases and J by 5 bases, 6 bases remained unmatched. Here the CDR3 reads CSADRGSDEQYF. The CDR3, as DNA: TGCAGCGCGGACAGGGGAAGCGACGAGCAGTACTTC.

This clonotype was seen ten or more times. J is TRBJ2-1 and V is TRBV29-1, with 9 positions matching TRBD2. The CDR3 runs to 14 residues. Germline V gene sequence: CDR1 SQVTM, CDR2 ANQGSEA. V shed 7 bases, J shed 6 bases, and the junction held 10 bases outside the gene matches. The CDR3, as DNA: TGCAGCGATGTAGGGCTAGCGGGGACCAATGAGCAGTTCTTC. Protein sequence: CSDVGLAGTNEQFF.

The sample holds many counts of this clonotype. The chain links TRBV5-1 to TRBJ1-6, with TRBD1 as a possible D gene (5 bases). V was trimmed by 4 bases and J by 6 bases, leaving 11 bases between them. CDR1 SGHRS and CDR2 YFSETQ come from the germline V gene. CDR3 length equals 14 residues. The CDR3 here is CASSRDGSNSPLHF. CDR3 nucleotides: TGCGCCAGCAGCCGGGACGGGTCTAATTCACCCCTCCACTTT.

The chain combines TRBV28 with TRBJ2-7; D may be TRBD1 (6 bases). Germline V gives CDR1 MDHEN, CDR2 SYDVKM. Trimming took off 6 bases at V and 9 bases at J, with 21 bases between the two ends. The length of the CDR3 is 14 residues. As DNA, the CDR3 is TGTGCCAGCAGCACCCCGGACAGCCTACGAGGGCAGTACGTC. It codes for CASSTPDSLRGQYV.

Details on this clonotype: A much larger clone differs from this one at a single base, so this may be a read error. The chain uses TRBV12-3 or TRBV12-4 and TRBJ2-3; the match to TRBD2 covers 8 bases. J gave up 3 bases and V 11 bases, and 22 bases lay outside the gene matches. This CDR3 contains 18 residues. This CDR3 reads CARGRSYGTGGLTDTQYF. The CDR3, as DNA: TGTGCCCGCGGAAGATCCTACGGGACGGGAGGGCTGACAGATACGCAGTATTTT.

This clonotype was seen repeatedly, ten times or more. The genes are TRBV5-1 and TRBJ2-2; 10 bases line up with TRBD2. V was pared by 0 bases and J by 5 bases, with 7 bases of the junction left unmatched. The CDR3 contains 17 residues. Germline CDR1 SGHRS, CDR2 YFSETQ. CDR3 nucleotides: TGCGCCAGCAGCTTGGCCATAGCTAGCGGGAGTACCGGGGAGCTGTTTTTT. This sequence encodes CASSLAIASGSTGELFF.

This clonotype came up many times. The V gene is TRBV6-2 or TRBV6-3, the J gene TRBJ2-6; 12 bases align to TRBD2. Looked up from germline, CDR1 is MNHEY and CDR2 is SVGEGT. The ends lost 5 bases at V and 2 bases at J; junction bases unmatched: 4. CDR3 length: 17 amino acids. CDR3 DNA: TGTGCCAGCAGTCGGCTAGCGGGAGGGACTGGGGCCAACGTCCTGACTTTC. Protein: CASSRLAGGTGANVLTF.

This clonotype occurred many times. The V gene is TRBV7-9, the J gene TRBJ2-3; 7 nucleotides agree with TRBD1. V was pared by 6 bases and J by 2 bases, with 20 bases of the junction left unmatched. In germline, CDR1 is SEHNR, CDR2 FQNEAQ (reference sequence). This CDR3 is 19 amino acids long. DNA for the CDR3: TGTGCCAGCAGACCCTCTATGCGTCTAACAGGGGTGGACACAGATACGCAGTATTTT. Translation gives CASRPSMRLTGVDTDTQYF.

This clonotype came up many times. The V and J genes are TRBV7-8 and TRBJ1-1; D is unresolved. The CDR3 consists of 14 residues. Trimming pared 1 base from V and 1 base from J, leaving 7 bases between. Germline lookup yields CDR1 SGHVS and CDR2 FQNEAQ. CDR3 bases: TGTGCCAGCAGCTTAGTATGGAGGAACACTGAAGCTTTCTTT. As protein: CASSLVWRNTEAFF.

This clonotype appeared many times. V usage is TRBV6-5 and J usage is TRBJ2-7; D remains ambiguous. V was clipped by 4 bases and J by 1 base, with 11 bases between them. The germline CDR1 and CDR2 sequences are MNHEY and SVGAGI. The CDR3 runs 14 residues. Written as DNA, the CDR3 is TGTGCCAGCAGTTCCCTGGACGGGTCCTACGAGCAGTACTTC. This encodes CASSSLDGSYEQYF.

Ten or more counts support this clonotype. The rearrangement links TRBV28 to TRBJ1-1; no firm D call. Germline assignment: CDR1 MDHEN and CDR2 SYDVKM. The CDR3 sequence is 16 residues long. V lost 3 bases to trimming and J lost 0 bases, with 14 bases between them. The CDR3 region has the DNA TGTGCCAGCAGTTTGAGTTTACTCCTTATGAACACTGAAGCTTTCTTT. Residues: CASSLSLLLMNTEAFF. Full variable domain (remainder filled in from reference TRBV28 and TRBJ1-1): DVKVTQSSRYLVKRTGEKVFLECVQDMDHENMFWYRQDPGLGLRLIYFSYDVKMKEKGDIPEGYSVSREKKERFSLILESASTNQTSMYLCASSLSLLLMNTEAFFGQGTRLTVV.

The sample holds many counts of this clonotype. This chain links TRBV10-3 with TRBJ2-7, with 9 bases fitting TRBD1. The length of the CDR3 is 14 residues. With 1 base clipped from V and 3 bases from J, the junction kept 1 base outside the gene matches. The germline V gene has CDR1 ENHRY and CDR2 SYGVKD. The CDR3 region has the DNA TGTGCCATCAGTGAGTTGGGACAGGGCTACGAGCAGTACTTC. Its translation: CAISELGQGYEQYF.

At least ten counts were recorded for this clonotype. The V and J genes are TRBV5-1 and TRBJ1-2, with D possibly being TRBD1 (5 bases). There are 14 residues in the CDR3. Trimming stripped 0 bases from V and 2 bases from J, with 8 bases between. The germline CDR1 and CDR2 sequences are SGHRS and YFSETQ. The CDR3 here is CASSLEAGNYGYTF. Written as DNA, the CDR3 is TGCGCCAGCAGCTTGGAGGCAGGGAACTATGGCTACACCTTC.

This clonotype was seen repeatedly, ten times or more. This CDR3 is CASKDLGYEQYF. DNA for the CDR3: TGTGCCAGCAAGGACCTCGGGTACGAGCAGTACTTC. J is TRBJ2-7 and V is TRBV6-2 or TRBV6-3, with unresolved D. Germline V lookup: CDR1 MNHEY, CDR2 SVGEGT. The CDR3 extends over 12 amino acids. V was cut by 7 bases and J by 4 bases, with 11 bases left in between.

This clonotype was found many times. The V and J genes are TRBV24-1 and TRBJ2-7; 9 bases agree with TRBD1. The CDR3 is made up of 13 amino acids. J lost 12 bases, V lost 3 bases, and 8 bases had no gene match. Germline assignment: CDR1 KGHDR and CDR2 SFDVKD. Here the CDR3 reads CATSDAGTGTLYF. CDR3 bases: TGTGCCACCAGTGATGCCGGGACAGGGACCTTGTACTTC.

This clonotype was observed many times. This rearrangement joins TRBV7-8 to TRBJ2-5, with TRBD2 as a possible D gene (6 bases). The CDR3 is 16 amino acids. V lost 0 bases, J lost 2 bases, and 13 bases lay in between. The germline CDR1 and CDR2 sequences are SGHVS and FQNEAQ. The CDR3 spells CASSLAEGRGQETQYF. The CDR3 bases are TGTGCCAGCAGCTTAGCAGAGGGCCGGGGGCAAGAGACCCAGTACTTC.

The V call is TRBV10-3, the J call TRBJ1-1; D may be TRBD1 (5 bases). Trimming left V 7 bases short and J 1 base short, with 10 bases between. This CDR3 has 13 amino acids. CDR1 is ENHRY and CDR2 is SYGVKD in the germline V gene. CDR3 DNA sequence: TGTGCCATCATCGGGCAGGGGAACACTGAAGCTTTCTTT. Its protein is CAIIGQGNTEAFF.

This clonotype was detected once. The rearrangement joins TRBV25-1 to TRBJ2-1; 10 bases agree with TRBD2. Germline CDR1 and CDR2: MGHDK and SYGVNS. The CDR3 sequence is 14 residues long. J lost 9 bases, V lost 5 bases, and 7 bases had no gene match. The CDR3 DNA is TGTGCCAGCAGTCGAGCGGGGGGGCTTCGTGAGCAGTTCTTC. Its translation is CASSRAGGLREQFF.

This clonotype has ten or more counts. The chain joins TRBV5-1 to TRBJ2-2; TRBD2 might be the D (5 bases). Trimming took 0 bases from V and 5 from J, leaving 14 bases between them. CDR3 length equals 16 residues. Germline V gene data show CDR1 as SGHRS and CDR2 as YFSETQ. CDR3 loop: CASSLGASLGTGELFF. In DNA form, the CDR3 reads TGCGCCAGCAGCTTGGGGGCTAGCTTGGGAACCGGGGAGCTGTTTTTT.

This clonotype was seen more than once but under ten times. The CDR3 is CASSLDLGQGGEKLFF. As DNA, the CDR3 is TGTGCCAGCAGCTTAGATCTGGGACAGGGAGGTGAAAAACTGTTTTTT. This chain links TRBV11-2 with TRBJ1-4, with 9 bases lining up with TRBD1. This CDR3 is built from 16 residues. V was clipped by 0 bases and J by 7 bases; unmatched bases: 6. Germline lookup yields CDR1 SGHAT and CDR2 FQNNGV.

The sample holds many counts of this clonotype. The CDR3 loop is CASSQVPTGRFDTEAFF. The CDR3 DNA is TGTGCCAGCAGCCAAGTGCCCACAGGGAGATTTGACACTGAAGCTTTCTTT. The V and J genes are TRBV4-2 and TRBJ1-1; maybe TRBD1 (6 bases). The germline gives CDR1 LGHNA, CDR2 YNFKEQ. There are 17 residues in the CDR3. V lost 1 base to trimming and J lost 3 bases, with 18 bases between them.

The J gene is TRBJ1-1, the V gene TRBV20-1; D remains unclear. The CDR3 is 14 residues long. Per germline, CDR1 DFQATT and CDR2 SNEGSKA (reference sequence). V lost 0 bases to trimming and J lost 5 bases, with 13 bases between them. The CDR3 loop is CSARDSKWDTEAFF. The CDR3 DNA is TGCAGTGCTAGAGATAGTAAATGGGATACTGAAGCTTTCTTT.

V usage is TRBV7-2 and J usage is TRBJ2-5, with 10 bases that match TRBD2. The length of the CDR3 is 14 residues. Losses at the gene ends were 4 bases for V and 4 bases for J; bases not matched to a gene: 3. The germline V gene encodes CDR1 SGHTA and CDR2 FQGNSA. The CDR3 here is CASSYRTSGETQYF. DNA for the CDR3: TGTGCCAGCAGCTACCGGACTAGCGGAGAGACCCAGTACTTC.

This clonotype has a count of ten or more. The chain recombines TRBV4-2 with TRBJ1-4, with D unclear. This CDR3 region has 13 residues. Germline V gene lookup returns CDR1 LGHNA and CDR2 YNFKEQ. Deletions cut 0 bases from V and 10 bases from J, with 9 bases between. For the CDR3, the DNA is TGTGCCAGCAGCCAAGAATGGGAAGGAAAACTGTTTTTT. Encoded protein: CASSQEWEGKLFF.

At least ten counts were recorded for this clonotype. V and J are TRBV6-5 and TRBJ2-3; D ambiguous. Per germline, CDR1 MNHEY and CDR2 SVGAGI. Trimming took 6 bases from V and 6 from J, leaving 10 bases between them. This CDR3 has 12 amino acids. The CDR3 spells CASSPRSDTQYF. The CDR3 region has the DNA TGTGCCAGCAGCCCCCGTAGTGATACGCAGTATTTT.

This chain links TRBV12-3 or TRBV12-4 with TRBJ2-1, with TRBD2 matching over 10 bases. With 5 bases clipped from V and 3 bases from J, the junction kept 10 bases outside the gene matches. The CDR3 covers 17 residues. CDR3 DNA sequence: TGTGCCAGCAGTCCCGTTCCCCCTAGCGGGGGCTACAATGAGCAGTTCTTC. Translating it yields CASSPVPPSGGYNEQFF.

At least ten counts were recorded for this clonotype. V and J are TRBV20-1 and TRBJ2-4; D tentatively fits TRBD1 or TRBD2 (5 bases each). Germline V gene lookup returns CDR1 DFQATT and CDR2 SNEGSKA (reference sequence). The V gene lost 5 bases and the J gene lost 3 bases, with 20 bases spanning the gap. The CDR3 extends over 16 amino acids. CDR3 amino acids: CSAPRDLRKGKNIQYF. The CDR3 DNA reads TGCAGTGCTCCCAGGGACCTTAGAAAGGGCAAAAACATTCAGTACTTC.

This clonotype showed up just a few times. CDR3 in DNA: TGTGCCAGCAGACCCGGAGGGGGAGGGCCCTACAATGAGCAGTTCTTC. Amino acids: CASRPGGGGPYNEQFF. V is TRBV28 and J is TRBJ2-1; tentative D call: TRBD2 (7 bases). This CDR3 spans 16 amino acids. The V end was cut by 6 bases, the J end by 2 bases, with 17 bases between. Germline V gene data show CDR1 as MDHEN and CDR2 as SYDVKM.

This clonotype showed up many times. The chain combines TRBV7-9 with TRBJ1-1, with 7 bases fitting TRBD1. Losses at the gene ends were 5 bases for V and 5 bases for J; bases not matched to a gene: 5. This CDR3 is built from 13 residues. Germline CDR1 is SEHNR and CDR2 is FQNEAQ (reference sequence). The CDR3 DNA follows: TGTGCCAGCAGCCAGAACAGGGGAACTGAAGCTTTCTTT. Its translation: CASSQNRGTEAFF. The complete variable domain, with remaining parts taken from reference TRBV7-9 and TRBJ1-1, reads DTGVSQNPRHKITKRGQNVTFRCDPISEHNRLYWYRQTLGQGPEFLTYFQNEAQLEKSRLLSDRFSAERPKGSFSTLEIQRTEQGDSAMYLCASSQNRGTEAFFGQGTRLTVV.